This T cell receptor (beta chain) is from a study of cytomegalovirus exposure and HLA in healthy donors. Overall study: Earlier work reported approximately 110 million unique TCR beta sequences from 150 million to 200 million T cells. Overall study results and limits: The classifier reportedly diagnosed cytomegalovirus status with high specificity and sensitivity. With DRB1 most and HLA-C fewest, TCR association rates differed between HLA loci in a later analysis. Later work found most CMV-associated TCR beta chains apparently HLA-restricted.

Primers included in the PCR were 60 Vbeta and 13 Jbeta primers. This table comes from immunoSEQ multiplex PCR, and its TCRdb copy is limited to in-frame clones, with some not included. The sample consists of 180,000 or so clones, around 62% of them appearing once. As regards this clone: Its antigen remains unknown.

The germline gives CDR1 MNHNS, CDR2 SASEGT. V gave up 1 base and J gave up 2 bases, with 12 bases separating them. This CDR3 has 15 amino acids. Specimen: PBMCs. The receptor was isolated from a man in his forties or fifties in good health and CMV-seronegative. V gene TRBV6-1 combines with J gene TRBJ2-7; D perhaps matches TRBD1 (6 bases). The CDR3 protein is CASSEVAGVAYEQYF. The DNA of the CDR3 is TGTGCCAGCAGTGAAGTGGCAGGGGTGGCCTACGAGCAGTACTTC.